This T cell receptor (beta chain) was profiled in a study of T cell responses to AZD1222 COVID-19 vaccine. Findings of the study overall: After two AZD1222 doses, spike-specific TCR breadth and depth rose versus day 0.

To note about this clone: Its antigen remains unidentified.

Trimming shortened V by 7 bases and J by 2 bases, and 17 bases separated the two germline ends. Germline loops: CDR1 LNHDA, CDR2 SQIVND (reference sequence). This CDR3 is built from 15 residues. Using immunoSEQ multiplex PCR, the repertoire was profiled, and TCRdb retains in-frame clones only, with some absent. The sample consists of 95,000 to 100,000 clones, just over 90% of them appearing once. This chain uses TRBV19 with TRBJ1-2, with D unresolved. Material: peripheral blood, obtained on day 0 of AZD1222 vaccination. This clonotype originated in an adult in good health. The chain's CDR3 is CASTVPDGWNYGYTF. CDR3 DNA sequence: TGTGCCAGTACCGTACCGGACGGTTGGAACTATGGCTACACCTTC.